Listed below are T cell receptor beta chains from one sample, sequenced in a study of cytomegalovirus exposure and HLA in healthy donors. Sequencing used immunoSEQ multiplex PCR; TCRdb keeps in-frame clones, though not all of them. The table lists under 150,000 clones, 75% to 85% of them singletons. Sequencing was carried out using PBMCs. These receptor sequences come from a man aged 50 to 60 in good health and CMV-seronegative. CDR3s include the opening cysteine and the closing phenylalanine or tryptophan. The D gene is left open where the match is weak. Only part of the rows carry a size: once, few, many, or a class if the clone is expanded.

-	TRBV7-3	TRBD2	TRBJ2-5	TGTGCCAGCAGCTTTGGCGGGAGGGGAGTCGGAGAGACCCAGTACTTC	CASSFGGRGVGETQYF
-	TRBV5-4	-	TRBJ2-5	TGTGCCAGCAGCCCGGCCCCCGGTAGGAGGTACCAAGAGACCCAGTACTTC	CASSPAPGRRYQETQYF
-	TRBV25-1	TRBD1	TRBJ1-1	TGTGCCAGCTCAAGGGACAGCGGCACTGAAGCTTTCTTT	CASSRDSGTEAFF
-	TRBV28	-	TRBJ2-7	TGTGCCAGCAGTCTCGAGGCTAGTTCTTACGAGCAGTACTTC	CASSLEASSYEQYF
-	TRBV5-4	-	TRBJ2-5	TGTGCCAGCAGCTCATCCCCACAAGAGACCCAGTACTTC	CASSSSPQETQYF
once	TRBV30	TRBD1	TRBJ1-2	TGTGCCTGGAGTATGGGCCTCCTGCAGGGGGCGACAGATGGCTACACCTTC	CAWSMGLLQGATDGYTF
few	TRBV29-1	TRBD1	TRBJ2-7	TGCAGCGTTGATACGGGACAGGGAAGGCCCGAGCAGTACTTC	CSVDTGQGRPEQYF
-	TRBV11-2	TRBD2	TRBJ2-7	TGTGCCAGCAGCCCGACTAGCGGGAGCTACGAGCAGTACTTC	CASSPTSGSYEQYF
-	TRBV9	-	TRBJ1-2	TGTGCCAGCAGCGGGACAGCTAACTATGGCTACACCTTC	CASSGTANYGYTF
-	TRBV25-1	-	TRBJ2-1	TGTGCCAGCAGTGAAAGGGGTACGGAGTTCTTC	CASSERGTEFF
-	TRBV4-2	TRBD1	TRBJ1-2	TGTGCCAGCAGCTTCCGGGACAGGGGCACCAACTATGGCTACACCTTC	CASSFRDRGTNYGYTF
-	TRBV27	-	TRBJ1-6	TGTGCCAGCAGTTCACGCTACGGGGGGGAGGCTTCACCCCTCCACTTT	CASSSRYGGEASPLHF
-	TRBV30	-	TRBJ1-1	TGTGCCTCCCTAGGGCGGGGGAACACTGAAGCTTTCTTT	CASLGRGNTEAFF
-	TRBV5-1	TRBD1	TRBJ2-7	TGCGCCAGCAGCTGGGGACAGGGTACCTACGAGCAGTACTTC	CASSWGQGTYEQYF
-	TRBV29-1	-	TRBJ1-2	TGCAGCGTTGAGGGGAGTACGGGCTACACCTTC	CSVEGSTGYTF
few	TRBV7-9	-	TRBJ1-5	TGTGCCAGCCGGGCGGGGGGCGATCAGCCCCAGCATTTT	CASRAGGDQPQHF
-	TRBV5-4	-	TRBJ2-2	TGTGCCAGCAGCCCCGGGACAAAGAACACCGGGGAGCTGTTTTTT	CASSPGTKNTGELFF
-	TRBV19	TRBD1	TRBJ1-2	TGTGCCAGTAGACAGGGGAACTATGGCTACACCTTC	CASRQGNYGYTF
-	TRBV2	-	TRBJ1-5	TGTGCCAGCACCCTAGAGACAGGCTCGGGGGGTCAGCCCCAGCATTTT	CASTLETGSGGQPQHF
few	TRBV6-5	TRBD1	TRBJ1-2	TGTGCCAGCAGTTCCGGGACAGGGCTCCACTATGGCTACACCTTC	CASSSGTGLHYGYTF
-	TRBV19	-	TRBJ1-1	TGTGCCAGTAGTATAATACCGCCGGAGAGGTCCTTAGCTTTCTTT	CASSIIPPERSLAFF
few	TRBV2	-	TRBJ2-5	TGTGCCAGCAGTGAGCGGCTCCAAGAGACCCAGTACTTC	CASSERLQETQYF
-	TRBV4-1	TRBD1	TRBJ1-4	TGCGCCAGCAGCCAAGGCCCTGGGGACAGGGTGGGGGAAAAACTGTTTTTT	CASSQGPGDRVGEKLFF
-	TRBV28	-	TRBJ1-2	TGTGCCAGCAGTTTAATCAGGGGAAATGGCTACACCTTC	CASSLIRGNGYTF
-	TRBV30	-	TRBJ1-2	TGTGCCTGGAGAAACGCAGGGGCGATTAACTATGGCTACACCTTC	CAWRNAGAINYGYTF
-	TRBV30	TRBD2	TRBJ2-3	TGTGCCTGGGAAGGGACTAGCGGGAGTTTAGCGGATACGCAGTATTTT	CAWEGTSGSLADTQYF
-	TRBV19	-	TRBJ2-1	TGTGCCGGTGGGCCGTGGAATGAGCAGTTCTTC	CAGGPWNEQFF
-	TRBV6-1	TRBD2	TRBJ2-2	TGTGCCATCCCCTGGACTAGCGGGAACACCGGGGAGCTGTTTTTT	CAIPWTSGNTGELFF
-	TRBV18	-	TRBJ2-2	TGTGCCAGCTCACCCACGACAGGCGTTACCGGGGAGCTGTTTTTT	CASSPTTGVTGELFF
-	TRBV29-1	-	TRBJ2-6	TGCAGCGTTGATGGTGGGGGCGCTGGGGCCAACGTCCTGACTTTC	CSVDGGGAGANVLTF
-	TRBV15	-	TRBJ1-2	TGTGCCACCAGCAGAGCCCTTTCGGTAGATGGCTACACCTTC	CATSRALSVDGYTF
once	TRBV5-4	TRBD2	TRBJ2-2	TGTGCCAGCAGCTCGGGACTAGCGGGGGTTCGGACCGGGGAGCTGTTTTTT	CASSSGLAGVRTGELFF